This T cell receptor (beta chain) was captured in a study of blood T cell repertoires in COVID-19. About the research overall: Acute-phase and convalescent COVID-19 samples originated in the United States, Italy and Spain. PBMCs, B-cell-depleted T cells, or T cells were the source of the cDNA or gDNA that made up the material.

Under the authors' procedure: Nucleated cell number was recorded as an estimate derived from reference gene primer amplification. Assay: immunoSEQ multiplex PCR; the TCRdb copy retains only in-frame clones and omits some. The V and J calls and clone size were taken over from that table, and D and trimming were inferred from the DNA. Among about 42,000 clones listed, roughly 93% were seen once. Sequences were obtained from peripheral blood. This sequence originates from a middle-aged man with active COVID-19.

The CDR3 region is CASSSPGIYGYTF. CDR3 nucleotides: TGTGCCAGCAGTTCCCCGGGGATCTATGGCTACACCTTC. The V and J genes are TRBV28 and TRBJ1-2; no clear D gene. This CDR3 spans 13 amino acids. Germline CDR1 MDHEN, CDR2 SYDVKM. Trimming removed 4 bases from V and 4 bases from J, with 10 bases in between.